This passage covers 30 T cell receptor beta chains from one sample sequenced in a study of T-cell reconstitution after alpha-beta-depleted transplantation in children. TCRbeta library construction was performed incorporating unique molecular identifiers. MiXCR, run by TCRdb on the PCR reads, gives a single entry per CDR3 protein. The data contain hundreds of thousands of distinct CDR3 sequences, roughly a tenth of them singletons. The source material was PBMCs, sampled before TCRalphabeta/CD19-depleted stem cell transplant. All receptors come from a child aged 2 to 9 with inherited bone marrow failure, due to receive a stem cell transplant.

This clonotype was detected many times. V gene TRBV29-1 combines with J gene TRBJ2-3; 7 bases map to TRBD2. Germline assignment: CDR1 SQVTM and CDR2 ANQGSEA. V shed 3 bases and J 5 bases; nucleotides not matched to a gene: 8. This CDR3 has 14 residues. The DNA of the CDR3 is TGCAGCGTTGAGCCTAGCGGCAACATAGATACGCAGTATTTT. Protein product: CSVEPSGNIDTQYF.

The sample holds many counts of this clonotype. The chain couples TRBV20-1 to TRBJ1-1; 10 positions match TRBD1. CDR3 length: 12 amino acids. J lost 5 bases, V lost 4 bases, and 1 base had no gene match. Per the germline V gene, CDR1 is DFQATT and CDR2 is SNEGSKA (reference sequence). The DNA for the CDR3 is TGCAGTGCTACGGACAGGGGGACTGAAGCTTTCTTT. It is translated as CSATDRGTEAFF.

The sample holds many counts of this clonotype. The rearrangement uses TRBV12-3 or TRBV12-4 and TRBJ2-5, with 10 bases aligning to TRBD1. The CDR3 runs 15 residues. Germline trimming cut 7 bases from V and 4 bases from J; bases unmatched to any gene: 9. In nucleotides, the CDR3 is TGTGCCAGCACCGAGAGACAGGGGGCGCGAGAGACCCAGTACTTC. Protein product: CASTERQGARETQYF.

This clonotype was seen many times. The J gene is TRBJ2-5, the V gene TRBV19; D unclear. The CDR3 loop spans 14 amino acids. Deletions cut 8 bases from V and 4 bases from J, with 17 bases between. Per germline, CDR1 LNHDA and CDR2 SQIVND (reference sequence). CDR3 loop: CASSRGPTGETQYF. In DNA form, the CDR3 reads TGTGCCAGTTCCCGTGGCCCTACGGGAGAGACCCAGTACTTC.

This clonotype has a count of ten or more. The gene calls are TRBV4-2 and TRBJ1-1, with 10 bases lining up with TRBD1. The V and J ends lost 1 base and 7 bases, in that order; junction bases with no gene match: 3. The CDR3 has 14 amino acids. Germline V gene sequence: CDR1 LGHNA, CDR2 YNFKEQ. The CDR3 sequence: CASSQGGQGFEAFF. In nucleotides, the CDR3 is TGTGCCAGCAGCCAAGGGGGACAGGGGTTTGAAGCTTTCTTT.

This clonotype was observed at least ten times. The rearrangement uses TRBV12-3 or TRBV12-4 and TRBJ2-7, with TRBD1 matching over 8 bases. J gave up 3 bases and V 3 bases, and 4 bases lay outside the gene matches. The CDR3 totals 14 residues. This CDR3 is CASSLAGGDYEQYF. The CDR3 coding sequence is TGTGCCAGCAGTTTGGCAGGGGGCGACTACGAGCAGTACTTC.

The chain carries TRBV5-1 and TRBJ1-6; D ambiguous. Deletions cut 0 bases from V and 3 bases from J, with 7 bases between. This CDR3 has 15 amino acids. Looked up from germline, CDR1 is SGHRS and CDR2 is YFSETQ. The CDR3 DNA is TGCGCCAGCAGCTTGGCCGGAGGCTATAATTCACCCCTCCACTTT. Its protein is CASSLAGGYNSPLHF.

Ten or more counts support this clonotype. This chain connects TRBV20-1 to TRBJ2-1; TRBD2 agrees at 9 bases. The germline V gene has CDR1 DFQATT and CDR2 SNEGSKA (reference sequence). The CDR3 runs 14 residues. Trimming at V came to 0 bases and at J to 9 bases, leaving 6 bases not matched to a gene. CDR3 DNA sequence: TGCAGTGCTAGAGATCGGCGGGAGGGGGGTGAGCAGTTCTTC. Translated, it gives CSARDRREGGEQFF.

The rearrangement joins TRBV5-5 to TRBJ2-7, with D perhaps matching TRBD1 (7 bases). The CDR3 is 18 amino acids. Germline assignment: CDR1 SGHKS and CDR2 YYEKEE (reference sequence). The V end was cut by 0 bases, the J end by 5 bases, with 24 bases between. The CDR3 spells CASSLAIGGTASAHEQYF. Here the CDR3 DNA reads TGTGCCAGCAGCTTGGCAATTGGGGGGACAGCGTCGGCCCACGAGCAGTACTTC.

This clonotype has at least ten counts. The chain couples TRBV20-1 to TRBJ1-5; D uncertain. Trimming shortened V by 1 base and J by 1 base, and 11 bases separated the two germline ends. From germline, CDR1 is DFQATT and CDR2 SNEGSKA (reference sequence). The CDR3 has 15 amino acids. The CDR3 spells CSARGSGRSNQPQHF. As DNA, the CDR3 is TGCAGTGCTAGAGGTTCTGGGAGAAGCAATCAGCCCCAGCATTTT.

This clonotype was detected ten times or more. This chain uses TRBV28 with TRBJ2-7; D gene unclear. The CDR3 has 14 residues. With 5 bases removed from V and 2 bases from J, the gap between germline ends came to 13 bases. Germline values: CDR1 MDHEN, CDR2 SYDVKM. As DNA, the CDR3 is TGTGCCAGCAGTCCGCCTTTGGCAACCTACGAGCAGTACTTC. It yields the protein CASSPPLATYEQYF.

This clonotype has more than one count but fewer than ten. This chain connects TRBV20-1 to TRBJ2-1, with a possible D match to TRBD2 (7 bases). Germline V gene lookup returns CDR1 DFQATT and CDR2 SNEGSKA (reference sequence). The CDR3 is 17 residues long. This CDR3 is CCARDRTAREGGNEQFF. CDR3 nucleotides: TGCTGCGCTAGAGATCGGACGGCGAGGGAGGGGGGGAATGAGCAGTTCTTC.

There are many counts of this clonotype. The CDR3 here is CASSLRTSGPYNEQFF. The CDR3 DNA reads TGTGCCAGCAGTCTACGGACTAGCGGGCCTTACAATGAGCAGTTCTTC. V gene TRBV27 combines with J gene TRBJ2-1; 11 nucleotides agree with TRBD2. The CDR3 loop spans 16 amino acids. In germline, CDR1 is MNHEY, CDR2 SMNVEV (reference sequence). Trimming took 5 bases from V and 4 from J; bases not matched to a gene: 7.

V gene TRBV4-1 combines with J gene TRBJ1-3; D call uncertain. This CDR3 spans 16 amino acids. The germline gives CDR1 MGHRA, CDR2 YSYEKL. Trimming removed 0 bases at V and 0 bases at J, with 9 bases between. The CDR3 DNA reads TGCGCCAGCAGCCAAGATTTTGCCTCCTCTGGAAACACCATATATTTT. It is translated as CASSQDFASSGNTIYF.

There are many counts of this clonotype. The chain links TRBV4-3 to TRBJ2-7, with TRBD1 matching 8 bases. J was trimmed by 5 bases and V by 3 bases; bases with no gene match: 6. The CDR3 has 14 amino acids. Germline lookup yields CDR1 LGHNA and CDR2 YSLEER. The CDR3 sequence is CASSQEDRGDEQYF. As DNA, the CDR3 is TGCGCCAGCAGCCAGGAAGACAGGGGTGACGAGCAGTACTTC.

In its sample, this clonotype was seen many times. This chain uses TRBV6-5 with TRBJ2-1; 10 bases map to TRBD2. Unmatched junction bases numbered 2, after V lost 2 bases and J lost 4 bases. The germline CDR1 and CDR2 sequences are MNHEY and SVGAGI. This CDR3 spans 15 amino acids. The CDR3, as DNA: TGTGCCAGCAGTTACGGGACTAGCGTGTACAATGAGCAGTTCTTC. This translates into CASSYGTSVYNEQFF.

This clonotype was recorded many times. The chain uses TRBV21-1 and TRBJ2-1. TRBV21-1 is recorded as a pseudogene. CDR3 size: 17 residues. The CDR3 region is CASSSSIERELYNEQFF. CDR3 DNA: TGTGCCAGCAGCAGTTCGATTGAGCGGGAGCTCTACAATGAGCAGTTCTTC.

There are many counts of this clonotype. The chain has TRBV13 and TRBJ2-3, with 8 bases identical to TRBD2. The germline gives CDR1 PRHDT, CDR2 FYEKMQ (reference sequence). The CDR3 is 14 amino acids. J was trimmed by 4 bases and V by 4 bases; bases with no gene match: 4. The CDR3 protein is CASSSPAGADTQYF. The CDR3 nucleotides read TGTGCCAGCAGCTCGCCAGCGGGAGCAGATACGCAGTATTTT.

The chain uses TRBV3-1 and TRBJ2-3, with 10 bases aligning to TRBD2. The length of the CDR3 is 18 residues. The junction had 10 bases not matched to a gene; V was cut back by 4 bases and J by 0 bases. From germline, CDR1 is LGHDT and CDR2 YNNKEL (reference sequence). This CDR3 is CASSRGGTSGASTDTQYF. CDR3 bases: TGTGCCAGCAGCCGGGGAGGCACTAGCGGGGCAAGCACAGATACGCAGTATTTT.

This clonotype showed up many times. The CDR3 DNA follows: TGTGCCAGCAGCTCCCAGGGACTAGTAAACAATGAGCAGTTCTTC. This translates into CASSSQGLVNNEQFF. This rearrangement joins TRBV12-3 or TRBV12-4 to TRBJ2-1, with 8 nucleotides matching TRBD2. With 6 bases clipped from V and 5 bases from J, the junction kept 9 bases outside the gene matches. There are 15 residues in the CDR3.

This clonotype was picked up many times. V usage is TRBV27 and J usage is TRBJ1-5; no clear D gene. The germline gives CDR1 MNHEY, CDR2 SMNVEV (reference sequence). Trimming left V 3 bases short and J 6 bases short, with 9 bases between. This CDR3 region has 13 residues. CDR3 region: CASSLNVGQPQHF. The CDR3 coding sequence is TGTGCCAGCAGTTTGAATGTTGGTCAGCCCCAGCATTTT.

The table lists this clonotype with many counts. The rearrangement joins TRBV19 to TRBJ2-1; 11 bases align to TRBD2. Germline-derived CDR1 and CDR2 are LNHDA and SQIVND (reference sequence). This CDR3 spans 15 amino acids. After removal of 9 bases from V and 7 bases from J, the junction contained 11 bases not matched to a gene. The CDR3 sequence: CASTIGTSGWNEQFF. CDR3 in DNA: TGTGCCAGCACCATTGGGACTAGCGGTTGGAATGAGCAGTTCTTC.

This clonotype was found many times. This chain links TRBV15 with TRBJ2-7; TRBD1 is a possible D gene (6 bases). The V end lost 8 bases, the J end lost 2 bases, and 16 bases lay between the germline ends. CDR1 and CDR2 from the germline V gene are LNHNV and YYDKDF (reference sequence). This CDR3 is 14 amino acids long. As DNA, the CDR3 is TGTGCCACCTCCTCGAGGGGGACGACCTACGAGCAGTACTTC. Translation: CATSSRGTTYEQYF.

This clonotype has a handful of counts. This chain connects TRBV4-3 to TRBJ2-1, with 9 nucleotides matching TRBD1. Unmatched junction bases numbered 4, after V lost 4 bases and J lost 3 bases. The CDR3 runs 15 residues. Germline V lookup: CDR1 LGHNA, CDR2 YSLEER. CDR3 nucleotide sequence: TGCGCCAGCAGCCCCGGGACAGGGCTCTACAATGAGCAGTTCTTC. Translating gives CASSPGTGLYNEQFF.

This clonotype was seen many times. The chain links TRBV12-3 or TRBV12-4 to TRBJ2-4; D gene ambiguous. The CDR3 loop spans 15 amino acids. Trimming shortened V by 5 bases and J by 1 base, and 12 bases separated the two germline ends. CDR3 loop: CASSTVVGAKNIQYF. As DNA, the CDR3 is TGTGCCAGCAGTACGGTCGTGGGGGCCAAAAACATTCAGTACTTC.

Ten or more counts support this clonotype. The chain couples TRBV3-1 to TRBJ2-3; a weak D match, TRBD2 (6 bases). Germline-derived CDR1 and CDR2 are LGHDT and YNNKEL (reference sequence). This CDR3 is built from 16 residues. The V end lost 1 base, the J end lost 4 bases, and 15 bases lay between the germline ends. DNA for the CDR3: TGTGCCAGCAGCCAAGGTGGGGCGGGAAGGGCAGATACGCAGTATTTT. Protein sequence: CASSQGGAGRADTQYF.

The table lists this clonotype with many counts. This chain links TRBV27 with TRBJ1-2; D gene uncertain. This CDR3 comprises 13 residues. The germline gives CDR1 MNHEY, CDR2 SMNVEV (reference sequence). V was clipped by 4 bases and J by 8 bases, with 14 bases between them. CDR3 nucleotides: TGTGCCAGCAGTTCACTAGACTCGATCGGCTACACCTTC. The encoded protein is CASSSLDSIGYTF.

In its sample, this clonotype was seen many times. The CDR3 sequence: CASSLSPDRGFKNIQYF. The CDR3 nucleotides read TGTGCCAGCAGCTTATCTCCGGACAGGGGATTCAAAAACATTCAGTACTTC. The chain joins TRBV7-9 to TRBJ2-4, with 9 nucleotides matching TRBD1. Germline V gene sequence: CDR1 SEHNR, CDR2 FQNEAQ (reference sequence). Trimming removed 2 bases from V and 3 bases from J; junction bases left unmatched: 8. The CDR3 runs 17 residues.

The chain is built from TRBV29-1 and TRBJ2-7, with unresolved D. V was shortened by 6 bases and J by 0 bases, with 21 bases between the two germline ends. There are 16 residues in the CDR3. Germline V gene lookup returns CDR1 SQVTM and CDR2 ANQGSEA. The CDR3 DNA follows: TGCAGCGTGGGGATGGTGTGGCGTTGGGACTCCTACGAGCAGTACTTC. Translation: CSVGMVWRWDSYEQYF.

V gene TRBV28 combines with J gene TRBJ1-2, with D unresolved. CDR3 length: 21 amino acids. Germline V gives CDR1 MDHEN, CDR2 SYDVKM. V was shortened by 2 bases and J by 4 bases, with 32 bases between the two germline ends. The CDR3 spells CASSLEAVWSRRVGESYGYTF. The CDR3 DNA reads as TGTGCCAGCAGTTTAGAAGCTGTTTGGTCCCGGCGGGTTGGGGAGTCCTATGGCTACACCTTC.